The clone carrying this TCR beta chain came up many times. These data originate in a study of T cells in Graves' hyperthyroidism and ophthalmopathy. Amplification of TCR beta CDR3 regions was performed using RNA transcripts as template. HTBI primers were employed in a first-round RT-PCR of the TCR CDR3. MiXCR, applied by TCRdb to the multiplex PCR reads, yields one record per CDR3 protein. The data show 250,000 or so distinct CDR3 sequences, about 16% seen once. The CDR3 runs 14 residues. Trimming cost V 2 bases and J 6 bases, with 15 bases left between them. Looked up from germline, CDR1 is DFQATT and CDR2 is SNEGSKA (reference sequence).

The sequenced material came from blood. This chain links TRBV20-1 with TRBJ2-3; D might be TRBD2 (6 bases). The sequence derives from a woman aged 45-59 years with Graves' hyperthyroidism that later progressed to Graves' ophthalmopathy. CDR3 sequence reads: CSARSTTRSDTQYF. CDR3 nucleotides: TGCAGTGCTAGATCGACGACTAGAAGCGATACGCAGTATTTT.